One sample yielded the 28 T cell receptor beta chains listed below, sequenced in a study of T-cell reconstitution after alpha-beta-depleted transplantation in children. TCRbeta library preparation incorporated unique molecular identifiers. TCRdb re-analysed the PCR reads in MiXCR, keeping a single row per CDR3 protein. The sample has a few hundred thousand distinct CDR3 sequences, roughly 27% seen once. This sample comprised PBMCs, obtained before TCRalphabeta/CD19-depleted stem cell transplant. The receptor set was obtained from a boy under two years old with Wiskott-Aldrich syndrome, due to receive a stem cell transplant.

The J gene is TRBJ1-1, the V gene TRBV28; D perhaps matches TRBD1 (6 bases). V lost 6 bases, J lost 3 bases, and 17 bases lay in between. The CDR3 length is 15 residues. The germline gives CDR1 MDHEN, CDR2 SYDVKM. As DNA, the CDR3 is TGTGCCAGCAGCGAAACAGGGTGGCGGGACACTGAAGCTTTCTTT. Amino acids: CASSETGWRDTEAFF. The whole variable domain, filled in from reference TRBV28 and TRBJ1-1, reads DVKVTQSSRYLVKRTGEKVFLECVQDMDHENMFWYRQDPGLGLRLIYFSYDVKMKEKGDIPEGYSVSREKKERFSLILESASTNQTSMYLCASSETGWRDTEAFFGQGTRLTVV.

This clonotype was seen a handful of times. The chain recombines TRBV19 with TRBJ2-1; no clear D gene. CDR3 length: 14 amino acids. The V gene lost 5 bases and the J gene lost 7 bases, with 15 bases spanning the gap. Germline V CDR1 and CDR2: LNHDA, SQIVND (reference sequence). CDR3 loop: CASSLWMARNEQFF. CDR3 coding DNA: TGTGCCAGTAGTCTCTGGATGGCGCGGAATGAGCAGTTCTTC.

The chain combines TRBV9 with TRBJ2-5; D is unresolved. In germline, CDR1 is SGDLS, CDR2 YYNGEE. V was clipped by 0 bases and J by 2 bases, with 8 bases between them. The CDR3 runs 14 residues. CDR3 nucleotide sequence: TGTGCCAGCAGCGTAGGGGCCAATCAAGAGACCCAGTACTTC. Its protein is CASSVGANQETQYF.

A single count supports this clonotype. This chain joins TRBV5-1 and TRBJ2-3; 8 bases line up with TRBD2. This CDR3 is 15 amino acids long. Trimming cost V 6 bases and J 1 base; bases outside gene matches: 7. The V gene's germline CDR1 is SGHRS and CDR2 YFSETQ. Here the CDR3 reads CASTEAGVGTDTQYF. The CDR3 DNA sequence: TGCGCCAGCACCGAAGCGGGAGTCGGCACAGATACGCAGTATTTT.

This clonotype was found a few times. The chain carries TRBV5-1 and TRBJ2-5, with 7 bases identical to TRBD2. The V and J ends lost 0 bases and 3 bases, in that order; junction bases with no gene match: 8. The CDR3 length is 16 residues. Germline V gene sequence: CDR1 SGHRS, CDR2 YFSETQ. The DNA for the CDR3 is TGCGCCAGCAGCTTGGACGGGGGGAGGACCGAAGAGACCCAGTACTTC. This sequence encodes CASSLDGGRTEETQYF.

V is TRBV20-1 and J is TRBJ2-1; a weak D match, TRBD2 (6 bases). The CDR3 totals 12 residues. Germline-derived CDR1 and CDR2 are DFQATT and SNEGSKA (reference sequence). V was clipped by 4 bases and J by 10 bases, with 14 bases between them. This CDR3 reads CSAIGTRLEQFF. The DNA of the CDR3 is TGCAGTGCTATCGGGACTCGTCTAGAGCAGTTCTTC.

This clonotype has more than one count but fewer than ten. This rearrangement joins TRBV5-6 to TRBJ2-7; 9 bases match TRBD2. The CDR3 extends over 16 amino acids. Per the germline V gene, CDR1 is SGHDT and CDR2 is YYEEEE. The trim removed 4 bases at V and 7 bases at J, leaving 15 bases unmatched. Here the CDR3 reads CASSRAGGLGVWEQYF. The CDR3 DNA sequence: TGTGCCAGCAGCCGAGCGGGGGGACTAGGGGTTTGGGAGCAGTACTTC. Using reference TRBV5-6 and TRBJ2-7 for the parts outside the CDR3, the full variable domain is DAGVTQSPTHLIKTRGQQVTLRCSPKSGHDTVSWYQQALGQGPQFIFQYYEEEERQRGNFPDRFSGHQFPNYSSELNVNALLLGDSALYLCASSRAGGLGVWEQYFGPGTRLTVT.

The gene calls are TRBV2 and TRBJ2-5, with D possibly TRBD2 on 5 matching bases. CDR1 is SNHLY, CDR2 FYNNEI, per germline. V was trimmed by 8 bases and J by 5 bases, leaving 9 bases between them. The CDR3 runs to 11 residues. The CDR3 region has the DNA TGTGCCAGCGGGGAGCGGGAGACCCAGTACTTC. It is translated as CASGERETQYF.

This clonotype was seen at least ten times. The DNA of the CDR3 is TGTGCCAGCAGTCAGGATCGGCTGTCAGAAAAACTGTTTTTT. It is translated as CASSQDRLSEKLFF. This chain links TRBV2 with TRBJ1-4; D uncertain. V lost 5 bases to trimming and J lost 8 bases, with 15 bases between them. CDR3 size: 14 residues. The germline CDR1 and CDR2 sequences are SNHLY and FYNNEI.

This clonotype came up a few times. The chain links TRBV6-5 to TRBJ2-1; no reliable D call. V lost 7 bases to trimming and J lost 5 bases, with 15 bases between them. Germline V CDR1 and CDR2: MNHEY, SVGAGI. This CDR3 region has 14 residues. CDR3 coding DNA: TGTGCCAGCAATTGGGGAACCGCGGACAATGAGCAGTTCTTC. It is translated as CASNWGTADNEQFF.

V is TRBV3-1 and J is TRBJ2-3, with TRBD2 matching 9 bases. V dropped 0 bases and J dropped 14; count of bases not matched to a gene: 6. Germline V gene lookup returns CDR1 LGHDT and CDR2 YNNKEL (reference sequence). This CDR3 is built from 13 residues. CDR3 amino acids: CASSQDRLAGLYF. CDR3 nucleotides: TGTGCCAGCAGCCAAGACCGCCTAGCGGGGCTGTATTTT.

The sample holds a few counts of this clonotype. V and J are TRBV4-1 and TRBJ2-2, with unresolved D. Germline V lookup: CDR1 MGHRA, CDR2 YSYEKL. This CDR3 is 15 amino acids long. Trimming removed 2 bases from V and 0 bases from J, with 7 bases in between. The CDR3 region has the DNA TGCGCCAGCAGCCAAAGGGCGGCGAACACCGGGGAGCTGTTTTTT. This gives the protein CASSQRAANTGELFF.

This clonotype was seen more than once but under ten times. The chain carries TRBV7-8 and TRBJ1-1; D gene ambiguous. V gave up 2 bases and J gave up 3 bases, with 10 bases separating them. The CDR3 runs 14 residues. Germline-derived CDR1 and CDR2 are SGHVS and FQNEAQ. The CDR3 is CASSLRGGDTEAFF. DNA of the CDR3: TGTGCCAGCAGCTTAAGAGGCGGAGACACTGAAGCTTTCTTT. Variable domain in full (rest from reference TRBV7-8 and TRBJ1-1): GAGVSQSPRYKVAKRGQDVALRCDPISGHVSLFWYQQALGQGPEFLTYFQNEAQLDKSGLPSDRFFAERPEGSVSTLKIQRTQQEDSAVYLCASSLRGGDTEAFFGQGTRLTVV.

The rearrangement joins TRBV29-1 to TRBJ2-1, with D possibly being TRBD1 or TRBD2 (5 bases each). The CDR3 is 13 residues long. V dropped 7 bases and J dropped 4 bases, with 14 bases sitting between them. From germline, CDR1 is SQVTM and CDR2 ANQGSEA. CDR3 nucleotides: TGCAGCGCCGGGGACCTTTCTTACAATGAGCAGTTCTTC. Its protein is CSAGDLSYNEQFF.

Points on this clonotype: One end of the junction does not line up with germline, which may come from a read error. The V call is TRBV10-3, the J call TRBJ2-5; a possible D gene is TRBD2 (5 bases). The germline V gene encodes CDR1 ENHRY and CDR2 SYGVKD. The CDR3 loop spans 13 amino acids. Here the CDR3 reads CAISEWETETRYF. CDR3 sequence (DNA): TGTGCCATCAGTGAATGGGAGACGGAGACCCGGTACTTC.

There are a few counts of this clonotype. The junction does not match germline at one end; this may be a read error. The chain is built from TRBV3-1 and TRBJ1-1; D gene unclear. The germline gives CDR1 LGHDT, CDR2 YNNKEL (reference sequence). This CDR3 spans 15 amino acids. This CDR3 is CASRQDMLPNTEAFF. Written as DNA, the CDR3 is TGTGCCAGCAGACAAGACATGCTCCCGAACACTGAAGCTTTCTTT.

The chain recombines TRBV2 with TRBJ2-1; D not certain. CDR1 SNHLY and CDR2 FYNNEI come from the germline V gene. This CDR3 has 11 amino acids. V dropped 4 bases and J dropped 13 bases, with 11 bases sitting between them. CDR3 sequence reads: CASSGDGAQFF. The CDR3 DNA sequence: TGTGCCAGCAGTGGGGATGGCGCACAGTTCTTC.

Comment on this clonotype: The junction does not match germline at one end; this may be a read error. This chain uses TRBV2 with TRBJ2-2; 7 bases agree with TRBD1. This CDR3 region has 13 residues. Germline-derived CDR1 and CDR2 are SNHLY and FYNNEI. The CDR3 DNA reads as TGTGCCAGCACCGAACAGGGGTACGGGGAGCCGTTTTTT. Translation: CASTEQGYGEPFF.

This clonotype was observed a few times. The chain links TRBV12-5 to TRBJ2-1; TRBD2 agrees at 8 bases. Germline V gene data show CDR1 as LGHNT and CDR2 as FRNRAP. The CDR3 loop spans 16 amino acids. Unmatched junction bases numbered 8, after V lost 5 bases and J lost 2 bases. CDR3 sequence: CASGASSGLTYNEQFF. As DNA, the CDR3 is TGTGCTAGTGGTGCTTCTAGCGGGCTAACCTACAATGAGCAGTTCTTC.

CDR3 in DNA: TGTGCCAGCAGCGTAGGACTAGCGGACAACGGGGAGCTGTTTTTT. Translating it yields CASSVGLADNGELFF. The chain is built from TRBV9 and TRBJ2-2; TRBD2 aligns across 9 bases. This CDR3 has 15 amino acids. Germline trimming cut 0 bases from V and 7 bases from J; bases unmatched to any gene: 4. Per germline, CDR1 SGDLS and CDR2 YYNGEE.

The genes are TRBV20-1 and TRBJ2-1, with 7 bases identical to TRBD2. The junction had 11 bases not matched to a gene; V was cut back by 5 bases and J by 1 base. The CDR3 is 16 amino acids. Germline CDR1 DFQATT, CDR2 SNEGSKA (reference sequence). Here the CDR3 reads CSAGRTGAGSYNEQFF. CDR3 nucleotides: TGCAGTGCTGGACGTACAGGAGCGGGGTCCTACAATGAGCAGTTCTTC.

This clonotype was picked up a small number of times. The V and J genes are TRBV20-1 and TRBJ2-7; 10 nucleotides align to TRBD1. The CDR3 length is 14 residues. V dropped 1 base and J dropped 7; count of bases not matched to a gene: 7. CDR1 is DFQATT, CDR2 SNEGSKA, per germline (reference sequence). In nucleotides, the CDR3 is TGCAGTGCTAGAGCTCGGACAGGGGGTGAAGAGCAGTACTTC. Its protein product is CSARARTGGEEQYF.

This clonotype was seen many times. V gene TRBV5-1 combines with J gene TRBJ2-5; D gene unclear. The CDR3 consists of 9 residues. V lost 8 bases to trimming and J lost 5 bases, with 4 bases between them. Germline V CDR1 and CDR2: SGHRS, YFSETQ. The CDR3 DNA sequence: TGCGCCAGTTGGGAGACCCAGTACTTC. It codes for CASWETQYF. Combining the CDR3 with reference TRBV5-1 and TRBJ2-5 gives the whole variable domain KAGVTQTPRYLIKTRGQQVTLSCSPISGHRSVSWYQQTPGQGLQFLFEYFSETQRNKGNFPGRFSGRQFSNSRSEMNVSTLELGDSALYLCASWETQYFGPGTRLLVL.

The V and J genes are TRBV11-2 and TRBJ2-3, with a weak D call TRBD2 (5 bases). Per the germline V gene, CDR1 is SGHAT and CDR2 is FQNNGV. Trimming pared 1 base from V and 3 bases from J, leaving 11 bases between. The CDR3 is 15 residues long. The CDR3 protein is CASSLGPAVTDTQYF. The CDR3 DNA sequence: TGTGCCAGCAGCTTAGGGCCAGCGGTAACAGATACGCAGTATTTT.

The CDR3 sequence is CASSATSRAETQYF. Here the CDR3 DNA reads TGTGCCAGCAGCGCGACTAGTCGGGCTGAGACCCAGTACTTC. The rearrangement uses TRBV9 and TRBJ2-5, with D possibly matching TRBD2 (6 bases). This CDR3 contains 14 residues. The germline gives CDR1 SGDLS, CDR2 YYNGEE. Trimming shortened V by 3 bases and J by 5 bases, and 14 bases separated the two germline ends.

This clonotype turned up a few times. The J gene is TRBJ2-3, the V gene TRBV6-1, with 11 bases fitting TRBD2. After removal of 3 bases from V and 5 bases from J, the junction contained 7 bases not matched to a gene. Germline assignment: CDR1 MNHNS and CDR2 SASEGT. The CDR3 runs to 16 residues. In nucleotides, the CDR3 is TGTGCCAGCAGTGATTATAGCGGGAGGGCTGGAGATACGCAGTATTTT. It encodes CASSDYSGRAGDTQYF.

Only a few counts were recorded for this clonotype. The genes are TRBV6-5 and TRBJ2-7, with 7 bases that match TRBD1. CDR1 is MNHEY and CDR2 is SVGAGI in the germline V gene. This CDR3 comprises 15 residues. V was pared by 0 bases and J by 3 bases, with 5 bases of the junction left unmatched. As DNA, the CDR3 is TGTGCCAGCAGTTACTCCCCAGGGGGTATCTACGAGCAGTACTTC. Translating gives CASSYSPGGIYEQYF.

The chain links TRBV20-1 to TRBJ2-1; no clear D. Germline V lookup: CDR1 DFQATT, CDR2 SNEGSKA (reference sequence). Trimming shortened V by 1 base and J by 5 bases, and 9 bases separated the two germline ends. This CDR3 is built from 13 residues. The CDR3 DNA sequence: TGCAGTGCTAGAGTACGGCTGAACAATGAGCAGTTCTTC. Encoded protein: CSARVRLNNEQFF.